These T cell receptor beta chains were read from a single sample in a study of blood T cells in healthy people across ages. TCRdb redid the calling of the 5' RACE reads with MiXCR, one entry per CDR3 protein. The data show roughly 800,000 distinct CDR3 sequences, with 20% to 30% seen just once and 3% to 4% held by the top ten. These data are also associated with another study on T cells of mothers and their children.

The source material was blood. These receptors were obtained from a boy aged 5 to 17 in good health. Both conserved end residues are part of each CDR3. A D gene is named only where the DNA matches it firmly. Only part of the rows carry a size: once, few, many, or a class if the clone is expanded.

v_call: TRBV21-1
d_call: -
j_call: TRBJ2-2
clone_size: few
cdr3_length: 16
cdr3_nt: TGTGCCAGCAGCAAAGCGAGGCACAGGAATAAGGAGGAGCTGTTTTTT
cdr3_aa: CASSKARHRNKEELFF

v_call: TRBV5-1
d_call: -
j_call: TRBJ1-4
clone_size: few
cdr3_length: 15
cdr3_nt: TGCGCCAGCAGTTCCGGGAATTCCGATAATGAAAAACTGTTTTTT
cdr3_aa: CASSSGNSDNEKLFF

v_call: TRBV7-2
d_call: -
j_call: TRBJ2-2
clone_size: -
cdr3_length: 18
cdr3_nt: TGTGCCAGCAGCTTAAGCCCGGGACTTCTGAGGTCCGGGGAGGAGCTGTTTTTT
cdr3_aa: CASSLSPGLLRSGEELFF

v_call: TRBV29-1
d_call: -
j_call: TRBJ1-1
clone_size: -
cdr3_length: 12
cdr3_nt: TGCAGTGTCAGGGACGGCAACACTGAAGCTTTCTTT
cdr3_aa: CSVRDGNTEAFF

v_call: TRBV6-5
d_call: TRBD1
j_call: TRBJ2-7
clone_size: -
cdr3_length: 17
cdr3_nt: TGTGCCAGCAGTTCCCTCGCCGGGACAGGGGTCTCCTACGAGCAGTACTTC
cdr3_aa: CASSSLAGTGVSYEQYF

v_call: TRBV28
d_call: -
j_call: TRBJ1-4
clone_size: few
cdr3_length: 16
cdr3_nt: TGTGCCAGCAGTATCAGGGCCCTCACAACTAATGAAAAACTGTTTTTT
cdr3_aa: CASSIRALTTNEKLFF

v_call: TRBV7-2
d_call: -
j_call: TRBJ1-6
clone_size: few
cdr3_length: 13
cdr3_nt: TGTGCCAGCAGCTTAGAGTCCGGATCACCCCTCCACTTT
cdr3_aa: CASSLESGSPLHF

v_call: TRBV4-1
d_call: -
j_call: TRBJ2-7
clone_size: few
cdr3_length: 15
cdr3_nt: TGCGCCAGCAGCTTAGGGGGGGGACCCTCCTACGAGCAGTACTTC
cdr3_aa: CASSLGGGPSYEQYF

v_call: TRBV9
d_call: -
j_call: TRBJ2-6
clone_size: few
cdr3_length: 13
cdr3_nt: TGTGCCAGCCTTAAGGCTGGGGCCAACGTCCTGACTTTC
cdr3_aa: CASLKAGANVLTF

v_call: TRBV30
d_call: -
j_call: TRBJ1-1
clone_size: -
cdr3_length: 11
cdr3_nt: TGTGCCTGGAGTCCCAAAAATGAAGCTTTCTTT
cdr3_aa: CAWSPKNEAFF

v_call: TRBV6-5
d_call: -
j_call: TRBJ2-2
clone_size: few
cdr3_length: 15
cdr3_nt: TGTGCCAGCAGTTACGCCGGGACCAACACCGGGGAGCTGTTTTTT
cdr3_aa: CASSYAGTNTGELFF

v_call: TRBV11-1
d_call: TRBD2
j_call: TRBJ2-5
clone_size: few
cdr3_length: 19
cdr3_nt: TGTGCCAGCAGTTTGGACAATACCCTTTTAGCGGGGACGGGAGAGACCCAGTACTTC
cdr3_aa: CASSLDNTLLAGTGETQYF

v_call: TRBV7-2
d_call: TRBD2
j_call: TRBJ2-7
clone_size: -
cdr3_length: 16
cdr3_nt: TGTGCCGGCAGCTTAGTAAGCGGGACGCACTCCTACGAGCAGTACTTC
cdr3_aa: CAGSLVSGTHSYEQYF

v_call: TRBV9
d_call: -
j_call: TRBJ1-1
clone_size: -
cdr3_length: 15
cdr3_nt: TGTGCCAGCAGCGGGGGGGCCAGGGAAGGCACTGAAGCTTTCTTT
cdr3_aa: CASSGGAREGTEAFF

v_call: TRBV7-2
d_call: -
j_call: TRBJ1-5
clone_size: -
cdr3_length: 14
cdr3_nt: TGTGCCAGCAGCTTGGCAGAGGAGGGTCAGCCCCAGCATTTT
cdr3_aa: CASSLAEEGQPQHF

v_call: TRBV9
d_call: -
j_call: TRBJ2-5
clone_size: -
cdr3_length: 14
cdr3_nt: TGTGCCAGCAGCGTAGGGACGCTTCAAGAGACCCAGTACTTC
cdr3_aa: CASSVGTLQETQYF

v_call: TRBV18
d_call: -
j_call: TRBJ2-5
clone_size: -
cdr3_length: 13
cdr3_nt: TGTGCCAGCTCACCAGACCTTGTGGAGACCCAGTACTTC
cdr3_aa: CASSPDLVETQYF

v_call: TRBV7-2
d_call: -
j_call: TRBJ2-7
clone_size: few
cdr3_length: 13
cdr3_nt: TGTGCCAGCAGCTCCAGGGTGGCCTACGAGCAGTACTTC
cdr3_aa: CASSSRVAYEQYF

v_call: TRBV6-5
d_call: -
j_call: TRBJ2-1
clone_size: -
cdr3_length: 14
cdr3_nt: TGTGCCAGCAGTCACTCGCTAGGGTACAATGAGCAGTTCTTC
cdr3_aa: CASSHSLGYNEQFF

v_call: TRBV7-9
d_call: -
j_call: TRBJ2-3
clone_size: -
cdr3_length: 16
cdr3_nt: TGTGCCAGCAGCTTAAACCTCCAGAACCCCACAGATACGCAGTATTTT
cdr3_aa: CASSLNLQNPTDTQYF

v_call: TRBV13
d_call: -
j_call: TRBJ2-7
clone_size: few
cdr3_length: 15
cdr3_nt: TGTGCCAGCAGCTTAGGGACTAAGATTACCTACGAGCAGTACTTC
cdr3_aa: CASSLGTKITYEQYF

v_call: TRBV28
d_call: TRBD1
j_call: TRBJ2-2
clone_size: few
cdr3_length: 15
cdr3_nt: TGTGCCAGCAAAATTGGGACAGGGTCCAACGGGGAGCTGTTTTTT
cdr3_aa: CASKIGTGSNGELFF

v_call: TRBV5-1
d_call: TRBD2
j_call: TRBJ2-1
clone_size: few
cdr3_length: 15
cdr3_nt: TGCGCCAGCTGGCCGGGACTAGCGGGGAACAATGAGCAGTTCTTC
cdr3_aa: CASWPGLAGNNEQFF

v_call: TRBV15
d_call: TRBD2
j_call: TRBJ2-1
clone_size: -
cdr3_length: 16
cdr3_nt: TGTGCCACCAGAAAGAGCGGGAGGGGACATTACAATGAGCAGTTCTTC
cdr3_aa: CATRKSGRGHYNEQFF

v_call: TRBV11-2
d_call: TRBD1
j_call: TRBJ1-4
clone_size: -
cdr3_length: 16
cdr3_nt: TGTGCCAGCAGCTTATGGACAGGGGGCGCGAATGAAAAACTGTTTTTT
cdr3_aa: CASSLWTGGANEKLFF

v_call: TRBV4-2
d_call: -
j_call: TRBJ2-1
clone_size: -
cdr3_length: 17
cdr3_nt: TGTGCCAGCAGCCAAGATCATGGCCAGATTACGTACAATGAGCAGTTCTTC
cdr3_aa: CASSQDHGQITYNEQFF

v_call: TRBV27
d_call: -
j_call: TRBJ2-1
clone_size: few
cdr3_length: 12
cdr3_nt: TGTGCCAGCAGCCCTAATCCCGCTGAGCAGTTCTTC
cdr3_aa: CASSPNPAEQFF

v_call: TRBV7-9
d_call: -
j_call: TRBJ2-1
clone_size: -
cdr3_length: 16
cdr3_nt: TGTGCCAGCAGCTCGATCTACATGGATACTCACAATGAGCAGTTCTTC
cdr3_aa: CASSSIYMDTHNEQFF

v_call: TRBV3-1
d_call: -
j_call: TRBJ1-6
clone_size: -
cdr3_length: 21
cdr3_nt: TGTGCCAGCAGCCAAGATTCTTCAGTGACAGCCATACGCTCCTATAATTCACCCCTCCACTTT
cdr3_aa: CASSQDSSVTAIRSYNSPLHF

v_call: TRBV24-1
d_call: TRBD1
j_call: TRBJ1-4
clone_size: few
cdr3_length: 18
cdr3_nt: TGTGCCACCAGGGTCCCGGGACAGGGATTAGCAACTAATGAAAAACTGTTTTTT
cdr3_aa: CATRVPGQGLATNEKLFF

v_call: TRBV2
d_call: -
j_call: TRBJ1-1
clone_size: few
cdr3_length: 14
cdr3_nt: TGTGCCAGCAGTGTGGGGCCGCTTAGCACTGAAGCTTTCTTT
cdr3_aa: CASSVGPLSTEAFF

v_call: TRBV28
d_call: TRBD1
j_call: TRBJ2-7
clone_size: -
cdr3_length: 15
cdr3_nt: TGTGCCAGCAGTGGACGAGACAGGGGTCATGACGAGCAGTACTTC
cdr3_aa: CASSGRDRGHDEQYF

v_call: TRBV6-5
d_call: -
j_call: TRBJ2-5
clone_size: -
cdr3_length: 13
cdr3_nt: TGTGCCAGCAGCCGGACAGTCTCGGAGACCCAGTACTTC
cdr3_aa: CASSRTVSETQYF

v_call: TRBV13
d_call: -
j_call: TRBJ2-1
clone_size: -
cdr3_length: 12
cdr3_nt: TGTGCCAGCAGCTTAATGTGGTCAGAGCAGTTCTTC
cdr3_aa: CASSLMWSEQFF

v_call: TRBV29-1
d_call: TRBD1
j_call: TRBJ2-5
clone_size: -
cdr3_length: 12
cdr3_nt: TGCAGCGTCGAGACAGGGGGCGAGACCCAGTACTTC
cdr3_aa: CSVETGGETQYF

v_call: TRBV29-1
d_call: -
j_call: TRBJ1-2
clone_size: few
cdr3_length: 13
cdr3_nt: TGCAGCGTTGAACCAGGGGCGATCTATGGCTACACCTTC
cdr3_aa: CSVEPGAIYGYTF

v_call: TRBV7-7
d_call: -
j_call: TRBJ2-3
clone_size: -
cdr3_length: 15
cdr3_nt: TGTGCTAGCAGCTTAGGCGGGAAGATCACAGATACGCAGTATTTT
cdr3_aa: CASSLGGKITDTQYF

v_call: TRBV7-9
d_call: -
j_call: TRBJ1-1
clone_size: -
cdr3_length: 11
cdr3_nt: TGTGCCGGAGGGGGGCCCACTGAAGCTTTCTTT
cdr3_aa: CAGGGPTEAFF

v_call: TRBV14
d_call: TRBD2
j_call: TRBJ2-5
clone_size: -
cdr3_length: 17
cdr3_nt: TGTGCCAGCAGCCAAGATCGTCGGCTAGCGGGAGTTGAGACCCAGTACTTC
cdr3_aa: CASSQDRRLAGVETQYF

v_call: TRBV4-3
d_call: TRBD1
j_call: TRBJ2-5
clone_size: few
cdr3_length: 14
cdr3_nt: TGCGCCAGCAGCCCAAGACAGGGAAGGAGTGAGCAGTACTTC
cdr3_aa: CASSPRQGRSEQYF

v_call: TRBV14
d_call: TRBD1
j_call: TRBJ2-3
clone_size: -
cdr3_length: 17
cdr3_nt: TGTGCCAGCAGCCAGGAATGGACAGGGGGTTGGACAGATACGCAGTATTTT
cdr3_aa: CASSQEWTGGWTDTQYF

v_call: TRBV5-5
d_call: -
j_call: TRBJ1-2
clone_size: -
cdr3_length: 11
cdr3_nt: TGTGCCAGCAGCTTGTTGGATGGCTACACCTTC
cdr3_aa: CASSLLDGYTF

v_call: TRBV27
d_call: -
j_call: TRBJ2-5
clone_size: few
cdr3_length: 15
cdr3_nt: TGTGCCAGCAGTCCCTCGGCCAGTAGACAAGAGACCCAGTACTTC
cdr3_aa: CASSPSASRQETQYF

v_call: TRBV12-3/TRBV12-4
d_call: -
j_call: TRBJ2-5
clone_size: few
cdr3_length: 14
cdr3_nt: TGTGCCAGCAGTTTATTGAACTTACAAGAGACCCAGTACTTC
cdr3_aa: CASSLLNLQETQYF

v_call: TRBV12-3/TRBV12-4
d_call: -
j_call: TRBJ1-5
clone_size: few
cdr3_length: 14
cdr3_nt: TGTGCCAGCAGTCTACAGACTTACAATCAGCCCCAGCATTTT
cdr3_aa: CASSLQTYNQPQHF

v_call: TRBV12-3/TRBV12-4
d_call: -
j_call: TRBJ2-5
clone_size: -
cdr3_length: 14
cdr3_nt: TGTGCCAGCAGCCCAACTGACGGGGCCGAGACCCAGTACTTC
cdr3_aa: CASSPTDGAETQYF